The 9 T cell receptor beta chains listed next were all sequenced from one sample in a study of blood T cell repertoires in COVID-19 (dated by TCRdb to the early 2020s). The library was made by the immunoSEQ multiplex PCR assay. The source is immuneACCESS, and TCRdb retained only in-frame sequences with V and J called. Part of the clones is not carried over; for the studies checked, unresolved V genes explain less than half of this, and the remainder is unexplained. The sample table records over 120,000 clones; about 89% of these occur just once. The ten largest clonotypes hold 2.5% to 3% of the sample. What was sequenced was peripheral blood. All receptors come from a man aged 60 to 69 with active or convalescent COVID-19.

This chain connects TRBV27 to TRBJ2-3; 11 bases align to TRBD1. Germline V gives CDR1 MNHEY, CDR2 SMNVEV (reference sequence). J gave up 1 base and V 4 bases, and 4 bases lay outside the gene matches. This CDR3 is built from 16 residues. The CDR3 region has the DNA TGTGCCAGCAGTTCCCGGACAGGGGGCGGCACAGATACGCAGTATTTT. Residues: CASSSRTGGGTDTQYF.

The chain links TRBV7-3 to TRBJ1-2, with D perhaps matching TRBD1 (5 bases). The germline gives CDR1 SGHTA, CDR2 FQGTGA. This CDR3 has 14 residues. Trimming cost V 4 bases and J 2 bases, with 11 bases left between them. The chain's CDR3 is CASSSQPGNYGYTF. In nucleotides, the CDR3 is TGTGCCAGCAGCTCCCAGCCAGGGAACTATGGCTACACCTTC.

The chain is built from TRBV18 and TRBJ2-1; 9 bases are shared with TRBD2. Looked up from germline, CDR1 is KGHSH and CDR2 is LQKENI. The ends lost 3 bases at V and 1 base at J; junction bases unmatched: 1. This CDR3 has 15 amino acids. DNA for the CDR3: TGTGCCAGCTCACCGACTAGCGGTTCCTACAATGAGCAGTTCTTC. Translation: CASSPTSGSYNEQFF.

There are a few counts of this clone. This chain links TRBV5-1 with TRBJ2-7; maybe TRBD2 (6 bases). CDR3 length: 15 residues. Trimming cost V 0 bases and J 4 bases, with 14 bases left between them. CDR1 and CDR2 from the germline V gene are SGHRS and YFSETQ. The CDR3 here is CASSLGRTAGYEQYF. The CDR3 DNA follows: TGCGCCAGCAGCTTGGGCCGGACCGCGGGGTACGAGCAGTACTTC.

This sequence joins TRBV4-2 and TRBJ1-2, with D hard to call. Trimming stripped 0 bases from V and 1 base from J, with 3 bases between. Germline V CDR1 and CDR2: LGHNA, YNFKEQ. CDR3 size: 13 residues. This CDR3 reads CASSQDGNYGYTF. CDR3 sequence (DNA): TGTGCCAGCAGCCAAGACGGTAACTATGGCTACACCTTC.

The chain uses TRBV5-5 and TRBJ1-1, with 8 bases matching TRBD1. Germline assignment: CDR1 SGHKS and CDR2 YYEKEE (reference sequence). The junction had 8 bases not matched to a gene; V was cut back by 5 bases and J by 8 bases. This CDR3 comprises 13 residues. The CDR3 sequence is CASRSNRGNEAFF. CDR3 bases: TGTGCCAGCAGATCTAACAGGGGGAACGAAGCTTTCTTT.

J is TRBJ2-7 and V is TRBV7-6; TRBD2 agrees at 8 bases. Germline V gene sequence: CDR1 SGHVS, CDR2 FNYEAQ. The CDR3 is 15 residues long. Trimming at V came to 5 bases and at J to 6 bases, leaving 12 bases not matched to a gene. CDR3 protein: CASSQTGGYGGEQYF. The DNA of the CDR3 is TGTGCCAGCAGCCAGACGGGGGGGTATGGTGGCGAGCAGTACTTC.

The V call is TRBV5-1, the J call TRBJ2-7, with 7 bases fitting TRBD1. J lost 1 base, V lost 6 bases, and 7 bases had no gene match. Germline V lookup: CDR1 SGHRS, CDR2 YFSETQ. This CDR3 has 14 residues. CDR3 region: CASNTTGVSYEQYF. CDR3 bases: TGCGCCAGCAACACAACAGGGGTATCCTACGAGCAGTACTTC.

This chain links TRBV19 with TRBJ2-3; D not resolved. This CDR3 is 15 amino acids long. Trimming stripped 6 bases from V and 4 bases from J, with 17 bases between. CDR1 is LNHDA and CDR2 is SQIVND in the germline V gene (reference sequence). DNA of the CDR3: TGTGCCAGTAGGTCCGACGGTATAGCAGCAGATACGCAGTATTTT. It encodes CASRSDGIAADTQYF.